Below are 19 T cell receptor beta chains sequenced from a single sample in a study of response to subunit inactivated influenza vaccine. One entry per CDR3 protein results from TCRdb running MiXCR on the RT-PCR reads. The sample has hundreds of thousands of distinct CDR3 sequences; approximately 12% are singletons. Sequenced here: PBMCs from blood, sampled on the day of vaccination. These receptors were collected from a man aged 50 to 59 who received an inactivated influenza vaccine.

The chain's CDR3 is CSASVAGGPRTGELFF. In DNA, the CDR3 is TGCAGTGCTTCCGTAGCGGGGGGGCCTCGGACCGGGGAGCTGTTTTTT. The chain combines TRBV20-1 with TRBJ2-2; TRBD2 aligns across 11 bases. Germline values: CDR1 DFQATT, CDR2 SNEGSKA (reference sequence). This CDR3 comprises 16 residues. The V gene end was trimmed by 5 bases and the J gene end by 5 bases; junction bases not matched to a gene: 10.

The chain uses TRBV29-1 and TRBJ2-2; tentative D call: TRBD1 (5 bases). The CDR3 has 15 amino acids. Looked up from germline, CDR1 is SQVTM and CDR2 is ANQGSEA. V was pared by 3 bases and J by 5 bases, with 16 bases between. The CDR3 region has the DNA TGCAGCGTTGAGGGGCGTGGTGGGCGGACCGGGGAGCTGTTTTTT. This gives the protein CSVEGRGGRTGELFF.

The chain couples TRBV4-3 to TRBJ2-3; 7 nucleotides align to TRBD2. The CDR3 contains 16 residues. Germline V gene data show CDR1 as LGHNA and CDR2 as YSLEER. V shed 1 base and J 0 bases; nucleotides not matched to a gene: 4. The CDR3 region has the DNA TGCGCCAGCAGCCAAGCTAGCGGAGTTAGCACAGATACGCAGTATTTT. Its translation: CASSQASGVSTDTQYF.

This clonotype appeared a few times. This CDR3 is CASTRDRTNTGELFF. The CDR3 nucleotides are TGTGCCAGCACTCGTGACAGGACGAACACCGGGGAGCTGTTTTTT. The V gene is TRBV6-4, the J gene TRBJ2-2, with TRBD1 as a possible D gene (6 bases). CDR3 size: 15 residues. CDR1 and CDR2 from the germline V gene are MRHNA and SNTAGT. Trimming took off 7 bases at V and 0 bases at J, with 12 bases between the two ends.

This clonotype was seen ten or more times. The gene calls are TRBV4-2 and TRBJ2-5; TRBD2 is a possible D gene (6 bases). Deletions cut 0 bases from V and 4 bases from J, with 6 bases between. Germline V gives CDR1 LGHNA, CDR2 YNFKEQ. The CDR3 has 13 residues. The DNA of the CDR3 is TGTGCCAGCAGCCAAGAGGGGGGAGAGACCCAGTACTTC. Translating it yields CASSQEGGETQYF.

This clonotype occurred a few times. J is TRBJ2-7 and V is TRBV3-1; tentative D call: TRBD1 (6 bases). Germline assignment: CDR1 LGHDT and CDR2 YNNKEL (reference sequence). V was pared by 9 bases and J by 6 bases, with 24 bases between. The CDR3 contains 15 residues. The CDR3 DNA sequence: TGTGCCAGTAGACCCGCAGGGGAATCAACCGTCGAGCAGTACTTC. This sequence encodes CASRPAGESTVEQYF.

This clonotype was recorded a few times. This rearrangement joins TRBV7-9 to TRBJ2-2; D is unresolved. CDR1 and CDR2 (germline): SEHNR, FQNEAQ (reference sequence). V was clipped by 5 bases and J by 4 bases, with 14 bases between them. The CDR3 extends over 15 amino acids. CDR3 sequence: CASSDPRNFTGELFF. The CDR3, as DNA: TGTGCCAGCAGCGACCCCCGGAACTTCACCGGGGAGCTGTTTTTT.

This clonotype was seen at least ten times. The V call is TRBV5-1, the J call TRBJ2-1; 11 bases agree with TRBD2. After removal of 5 bases from V and 1 base from J, the junction contained 5 bases not matched to a gene. CDR1 is SGHRS and CDR2 is YFSETQ in the germline V gene. The CDR3 has 16 amino acids. CDR3 sequence: CASRTGTSGSYNEQFF. The DNA for the CDR3 is TGCGCCAGCAGAACCGGGACTAGCGGATCCTACAATGAGCAGTTCTTC.

V is TRBV18 and J is TRBJ1-1; maybe TRBD1 (5 bases). This CDR3 is built from 13 residues. Trimming took off 3 bases at V and 5 bases at J, with 10 bases between the two ends. Germline assignment: CDR1 KGHSH and CDR2 LQKENI. The CDR3 sequence is CASSPQTETEAFF. CDR3 coding DNA: TGTGCCAGCTCACCCCAGACAGAGACTGAAGCTTTCTTT. The full variable domain, its missing parts supplied by reference TRBV18 and TRBJ1-1, is NAGVMQNPRHLVRRRGQEARLRCSPMKGHSHVYWYRQLPEEGLKFMVYLQKENIIDESGMPKERFSAEFPKEGPSILRIQQVVRGDSAAYFCASSPQTETEAFFGQGTRLTVV.

This clonotype has only a few counts. This chain links TRBV18 with TRBJ1-5; unclear D gene. CDR1 is KGHSH, CDR2 LQKENI, per germline. V lost 3 bases to trimming and J lost 5 bases, with 11 bases between them. The CDR3 runs to 14 residues. The DNA of the CDR3 is TGTGCCAGCTCACCGAACAGCATCGATCAGCCCCAGCATTTT. This encodes CASSPNSIDQPQHF.

This clonotype was detected ten times or more. V and J are TRBV29-1 and TRBJ2-7, with a weak D call TRBD1 (6 bases). V gave up 5 bases and J gave up 2 bases, with 13 bases separating them. The CDR3 runs 13 residues. Germline CDR1 reads SQVTM; CDR2 reads ANQGSEA. The CDR3 loop is CSVSQGNPYEQYF. The CDR3 DNA follows: TGCAGCGTTTCCCAGGGGAACCCCTACGAGCAGTACTTC.

In its sample, this clonotype was seen a few times. The chain carries TRBV5-1 and TRBJ2-2; D not resolved. V dropped 1 base and J dropped 4 bases, with 17 bases sitting between them. Per the germline V gene, CDR1 is SGHRS and CDR2 is YFSETQ. There are 17 residues in the CDR3. Written as DNA, the CDR3 is TGCGCCAGCAGCTTGTCCGCCAGTGGACCAGGCACCGGGGAGCTGTTTTTT. Its translation: CASSLSASGPGTGELFF.

The chain uses TRBV15 and TRBJ2-7; the D is unclear. The length of the CDR3 is 15 residues. V was clipped by 1 base and J by 0 bases, with 10 bases between them. Looked up from germline, CDR1 is LNHNV and CDR2 is YYDKDF (reference sequence). The CDR3 nucleotides are TGTGCCACCAGCAGAGCTCCGGGTAACTCCTACGAGCAGTACTTC. It is translated as CATSRAPGNSYEQYF.

V is TRBV7-8 and J is TRBJ2-1; TRBD2 matches 11 bases. In germline, CDR1 is SGHVS, CDR2 FQNEAQ. The CDR3 has 16 amino acids. V trimming: 5 bases; J trimming: 9 bases; junction bases outside the gene matches: 12. This chain's CDR3 is CASSPRLAGPRGEQFF. The CDR3 coding sequence is TGTGCCAGCAGCCCGCGACTAGCGGGGCCTCGGGGTGAGCAGTTCTTC.

This clonotype was counted between two and nine times. The rearrangement uses TRBV5-1 and TRBJ2-1; D is perhaps TRBD1 or TRBD2 (5 bases each). Germline V CDR1 and CDR2: SGHRS, YFSETQ. The V end lost 3 bases, the J end lost 8 bases, and 9 bases lay between the germline ends. The CDR3 spans 12 residues. CDR3 sequence (DNA): TGCGCCAGCAGCTGGGGGAAGGATGAGCAGTTCTTC. Translation: CASSWGKDEQFF. The entire variable domain, with the rest obtained from reference TRBV5-1 and TRBJ2-1, is as follows: KAGVTQTPRYLIKTRGQQVTLSCSPISGHRSVSWYQQTPGQGLQFLFEYFSETQRNKGNFPGRFSGRQFSNSRSEMNVSTLELGDSALYLCASSWGKDEQFFGPGTRLTVL.

This clonotype was seen more than once but under ten times. The rearrangement links TRBV5-6 to TRBJ2-5; tentatively, D is TRBD2 (6 bases). V lost 2 bases and J lost 3, with 11 bases in between. CDR3 length: 14 amino acids. Germline CDR1 reads SGHDT; CDR2 reads YYEEEE. The CDR3 spells CASSFWDFEETQYF. The CDR3 coding sequence is TGTGCCAGCAGCTTCTGGGACTTTGAAGAGACCCAGTACTTC.

This clonotype has just a few counts. V and J are TRBV28 and TRBJ2-1; 7 nucleotides match TRBD1. Per germline, CDR1 MDHEN and CDR2 SYDVKM. J lost 6 bases, V lost 5 bases, and 7 bases had no gene match. This CDR3 spans 14 amino acids. CDR3 loop: CASSAPGQSNEQFF. DNA for the CDR3: TGTGCCAGCAGTGCACCGGGACAGAGCAATGAGCAGTTCTTC.

The table lists this clonotype with a few counts. This CDR3 reads CASSPPPGRHRNTIYF. CDR3 nucleotide sequence: TGTGCCAGCAGTCCCCCCCCCGGCAGGCACAGAAACACCATATATTTT. The rearrangement links TRBV12-3 or TRBV12-4 to TRBJ1-3; D is undetermined. Between the trimmed V and J ends, which lost 5 bases and 5 bases, there was a span of 19 bases. This CDR3 spans 16 amino acids.

This clonotype appeared a few times. The V gene is TRBV12-3 or TRBV12-4, the J gene TRBJ2-1; 10 nucleotides agree with TRBD2. The CDR3 sequence is 15 residues long. V lost 5 bases, J lost 6 bases, and 7 bases stayed unmatched. The CDR3 is CASSKPLAGVNEQFF. The CDR3 nucleotides are TGTGCCAGCAGTAAACCTCTAGCGGGAGTCAATGAGCAGTTCTTC.